The 18 T cell receptor beta chains reported below all come from one sample, sequenced in a study of cytomegalovirus exposure and HLA in healthy donors. The PCR had 60 Vbeta and 13 Jbeta primers. Sequencing used immunoSEQ multiplex PCR; TCRdb keeps in-frame clones, though not all of them. In the table there are approximately 120,000 clones, 55% to 75% of which are singletons. The specimen sequenced was PBMCs. These receptors were taken from a woman aged 70-85 years in good health and CMV-seropositive.

This chain links TRBV13 with TRBJ2-5; 7 bases match TRBD1. Germline V CDR1 and CDR2: PRHDT, FYEKMQ (reference sequence). Trimming at V came to 0 bases and at J to 6 bases, leaving 4 bases not matched to a gene. This CDR3 is 14 amino acids long. CDR3 nucleotide sequence: TGTGCCAGCAGCTTAGGGACAGGGAGTAAGACCCAGTACTTC. Its translation is CASSLGTGSKTQYF.

The CDR3 loop reads CASSFEKNTEAFF. The CDR3 nucleotides read TGCGCCAGCAGCTTTGAGAAGAACACTGAAGCTTTCTTT. This chain uses TRBV5-1 with TRBJ1-1; D ambiguous. This CDR3 is built from 13 residues. Trimming cost V 2 bases and J 1 base, with 6 bases left between them. CDR1 SGHRS and CDR2 YFSETQ come from the germline V gene.

The V and J genes are TRBV7-2 and TRBJ2-3; D unresolved. The CDR3 contains 13 residues. Between the trimmed V and J ends, which lost 3 bases and 3 bases, there was a span of 7 bases. The germline CDR1 and CDR2 sequences are SGHTA and FQGNSA. The CDR3 bases are TGTGCCAGCAGCTTGCAGCGAACAGATACGCAGTATTTT. Amino acid sequence: CASSLQRTDTQYF.

The V call is TRBV13, the J call TRBJ2-7, with 12 positions matching TRBD2. The germline CDR1 and CDR2 sequences are PRHDT and FYEKMQ (reference sequence). Trimming took 2 bases from V and 0 from J; bases not matched to a gene: 5. The CDR3 covers 17 residues. CDR3 protein: CASSLSLAGGASYEQYF. The CDR3 DNA is TGTGCCAGCAGCTTATCCCTAGCGGGGGGGGCCTCCTACGAGCAGTACTTC.

This sequence joins TRBV6-1 and TRBJ1-2; D is perhaps TRBD1 (5 bases). CDR3 length: 13 amino acids. V shed 2 bases and J shed 4 bases, with 8 bases lying between them. Germline V gives CDR1 MNHNS, CDR2 SASEGT. CDR3 sequence reads: CASSERTPYGYTF. The CDR3 DNA sequence: TGTGCCAGCAGTGAACGGACACCCTATGGCTACACCTTC.

V gene TRBV16 combines with J gene TRBJ1-6; tentatively, D is TRBD1 (5 bases). Germline-derived CDR1 and CDR2 are KGHSY and FQNENV. Trimming removed 2 bases from V and 10 bases from J, with 15 bases in between. The CDR3 runs 15 residues. CDR3 sequence: CASSQQGQSNSPLHF. The CDR3 nucleotides are TGTGCCAGCAGCCAACAGGGTCAGAGCAACTCACCCCTCCACTTT.

The rearrangement uses TRBV5-8 and TRBJ2-3; the D is unclear. Germline values: CDR1 SGHTS, CDR2 YDEGEE. This CDR3 spans 11 amino acids. Deletions cut 7 bases from V and 7 bases from J, with 10 bases between. The CDR3 reads CASDQANTQYF. The CDR3 bases are TGTGCCAGCGACCAGGCCAATACGCAGTATTTT.

The chain joins TRBV5-6 to TRBJ1-2; TRBD1 aligns across 7 bases. V lost 4 bases, J lost 4 bases, and 10 bases stayed unmatched. Germline loops: CDR1 SGHDT, CDR2 YYEEEE. This CDR3 is built from 15 residues. CDR3 sequence reads: CASSLGTEEFYGYTF. CDR3 DNA sequence: TGTGCCAGCAGCCTCGGGACAGAAGAATTCTATGGCTACACCTTC.

This clone was counted only a few times. This chain links TRBV19 with TRBJ1-1; D not resolved. Trimming took off 5 bases at V and 0 bases at J, with 13 bases between the two ends. This CDR3 comprises 15 residues. CDR1 is LNHDA, CDR2 SQIVND, per germline (reference sequence). The CDR3 is CASSSGGRVNTEAFF. DNA for the CDR3: TGTGCCAGTAGTTCTGGTGGCCGGGTGAACACTGAAGCTTTCTTT.

This clone was found once. This chain joins TRBV5-1 and TRBJ2-1, with 13 bases lining up with TRBD2. The trim removed 4 bases at V and 7 bases at J, leaving 8 bases unmatched. This CDR3 is 16 amino acids long. Germline V lookup: CDR1 SGHRS, CDR2 YFSETQ. This chain's CDR3 is CASSPPGLAGKNEQFF. The DNA of the CDR3 is TGCGCCAGCAGCCCTCCGGGACTAGCGGGGAAAAATGAGCAGTTCTTC.

The J gene is TRBJ2-3, the V gene TRBV7-3, with D possibly being TRBD2 (6 bases). V was trimmed by 2 bases and J by 2 bases, leaving 11 bases between them. Germline V gene lookup returns CDR1 SGHTA and CDR2 FQGTGA. The CDR3 consists of 15 residues. The CDR3 loop reads CASSLSRGSTDTQYF. The CDR3 DNA follows: TGTGCCAGCAGCTTATCCCGGGGGTCCACAGATACGCAGTATTTT.

This chain uses TRBV5-1 with TRBJ1-2; 7 bases agree with TRBD1. The V and J ends lost 5 bases and 6 bases, in that order; junction bases with no gene match: 7. Germline CDR1 SGHRS, CDR2 YFSETQ. This CDR3 comprises 13 residues. The CDR3 region is CASRAGGNDGYTF. CDR3 DNA sequence: TGCGCCAGCAGGGCAGGGGGTAATGATGGCTACACCTTC.

This clone came up once. The chain employs TRBV4-2 and TRBJ2-5; 12 bases are a match to TRBD1. The CDR3 has 16 residues. The ends lost 1 base at V and 5 bases at J; junction bases unmatched: 5. Germline V lookup: CDR1 LGHNA, CDR2 YNFKEQ. Written as DNA, the CDR3 is TGTGCCAGCAGCCAAGTTATAGGGACAGGGGGCGAGACCCAGTACTTC. This codes for CASSQVIGTGGETQYF.

The chain links TRBV10-3 to TRBJ1-5; no definite D call. Per the germline V gene, CDR1 is ENHRY and CDR2 is SYGVKD. The CDR3 contains 16 residues. V was shortened by 2 bases and J by 2 bases, with 13 bases between the two germline ends. CDR3 protein: CAISEVPRGGNQPQHF. CDR3 nucleotide sequence: TGTGCCATCAGTGAGGTCCCACGGGGTGGCAATCAGCCCCAGCATTTT.

The chain links TRBV6-5 to TRBJ1-2, with 7 positions matching TRBD1. The CDR3 consists of 13 residues. Germline values: CDR1 MNHEY, CDR2 SVGAGI. With V trimmed by 2 bases and J by 6 bases, 3 bases remained unmatched. The CDR3 spells CASSYHRGNGYTF. CDR3 nucleotide sequence: TGTGCCAGCAGTTACCACAGGGGTAATGGCTACACCTTC.

The chain is built from TRBV19 and TRBJ2-6, with 9 bases that match TRBD1. The V and J ends lost 9 bases and 0 bases, in that order; junction bases with no gene match: 6. CDR1 LNHDA and CDR2 SQIVND come from the germline V gene (reference sequence). This CDR3 contains 16 residues. CDR3 in amino acids: CASETGGSSGANVLTF. CDR3 coding DNA: TGTGCCAGCGAGACAGGGGGAAGCTCTGGGGCCAACGTCCTGACTTTC.

The chain joins TRBV5-4 to TRBJ2-1; D possibly corresponds to TRBD1 (5 bases). V gave up 6 bases and J gave up 8 bases, with 18 bases separating them. The CDR3 spans 14 residues. Germline CDR1 reads SGHNT; CDR2 reads YYREEE (reference sequence). The CDR3 nucleotides are TGTGCCAGCACCACATGGGGCTCGGCGTATGAGCAGTTCTTC. It translates to CASTTWGSAYEQFF.

This chain joins TRBV5-1 and TRBJ1-1; maybe TRBD1 (5 bases). The CDR3 sequence is 15 residues long. V lost 3 bases to trimming and J lost 1 base, with 13 bases between them. Germline V gene data show CDR1 as SGHRS and CDR2 as YFSETQ. CDR3 loop: CASSSVRQRNTEAFF. CDR3 bases: TGCGCCAGCAGCTCCGTACGACAGAGGAACACTGAAGCTTTCTTT.